Each of the 18 T cell receptor beta chains below was sequenced from the same sample in a study of blood T cells in healthy people across ages (dated by TCRdb to between 2015 and 2016). The library was obtained by 5' RACE. This sample was sequenced with an Illumina HiSeq 2500. A second about 6 to 11 cycle PCR used a sample-barcoded 5' primer and a J-beta primer mix. TCRdb passed the public sequencing reads through fastp at Q25 and MiXCR, retaining productive beta sequences. Merged by CDR3 protein, the rows form single entries marked with the most common genes and DNA. A total of about 580,000 distinct CDR3 sequences appear in this sample, around half of them only once. The ten largest account for around 23% of the sample. Sequencing was performed on blood. These receptors all stem from a man at least 80 years old in good health.

As for this clonotype: A much larger clone lies one base from this, so it may be a read error. The chain uses TRBV6-6 and TRBJ2-7; D may be TRBD2 (7 bases). CDR1 is MNHNY, CDR2 SVGAGI, per germline (reference sequence). V gave up 4 bases and J gave up 7 bases, with 17 bases separating them. The CDR3 covers 14 residues. The CDR3 here is CASSSVRGRVEQYF. CDR3 nucleotide sequence: TGTGCCAGCAGTTCAGTTAGGGGGAGGGTGGAGCAGTACTTC.

This clonotype was seen only a few times. The chain employs TRBV7-9 and TRBJ2-1, with 8 positions matching TRBD2. This CDR3 has 16 amino acids. CDR1 and CDR2 (germline): SEHNR, FQNEAQ (reference sequence). Unmatched junction bases numbered 3, after V lost 1 base and J lost 1 base. The CDR3 bases are TGTGCCAGCAGCTTAGAGGTAGCGGGATCCTACAATGAGCAGTTCTTC. Protein product: CASSLEVAGSYNEQFF.

The sample holds a few counts of this clonotype. The chain employs TRBV7-2 and TRBJ2-3; perhaps TRBD1 as D (6 bases). Germline V gives CDR1 SGHTA, CDR2 FQGNSA. The CDR3 totals 15 residues. With 7 bases removed from V and 0 bases from J, the gap between germline ends came to 14 bases. CDR3 sequence (DNA): TGTGCCAGCACCCCTGTTAGGGGGAGCACAGATACGCAGTATTTT. Its translation is CASTPVRGSTDTQYF. The full variable domain, rest sourced from reference TRBV7-2 and TRBJ2-3, is GAGVSQSPSNKVTEKGKDVELRCDPISGHTALYWYRQSLGQGLEFLIYFQGNSAPDKSGLPSDRFSAERTGGSVSTLTIQRTQQEDSAVYLCASTPVRGSTDTQYFGPGTRLTVL.

This clonotype was seen repeatedly, ten times or more. V usage is TRBV29-1 and J usage is TRBJ2-7; D might be TRBD1 (5 bases). This CDR3 is built from 13 residues. The V end lost 4 bases, the J end lost 1 base, and 11 bases lay between the germline ends. Germline lookup yields CDR1 SQVTM and CDR2 ANQGSEA. This chain's CDR3 is CSVGPAGSYEQYF. In DNA, the CDR3 is TGCAGCGTTGGGCCGGCAGGGTCCTACGAGCAGTACTTC.

This chain connects TRBV4-3 to TRBJ2-4; possibly TRBD1 for D (5 bases). The DNA matches TRBJ2-7 better at its end, which makes the J call doubtful. CDR3 length: 16 amino acids. Germline loops: CDR1 LGHNA, CDR2 YSLEER. The CDR3 here is CASSHFTGETAYEQYF. The CDR3 bases are TGCGCCAGCAGCCATTTTACAGGCGAAACAGCCTACGAGCAGTACTTC.

As concerns this clonotype: This may stem from a read error, because a much larger clone lies one nucleotide away. J is TRBJ2-1 and V is TRBV6-5, with D unresolved. The last part of the DNA fits TRBJ2-7 better; the J call may be wrong. The germline V gene has CDR1 MNHEY and CDR2 SVGAGI. CDR3 length: 16 amino acids. For the CDR3, the DNA is TGTGCCAGCAGTTACCAACACACGAGCTCCTACAATGAGCAGTACTTC. Its translation is CASSYQHTSSYNEQYF.

This clonotype was recorded only once. The chain is built from TRBV20-1 and TRBJ2-2, with 10 positions matching TRBD2. V was pared by 3 bases and J by 2 bases, with 3 bases of the junction left unmatched. Germline V gives CDR1 DFQATT, CDR2 SNEGSKA (reference sequence). The CDR3 covers 15 residues. The CDR3 loop reads CSARSGRVNTGELFF. The CDR3, as DNA: TGCAGTGCTAGGAGCGGGAGGGTTAACACCGGGGAGCTGTTTTTT.

This clonotype was detected a few times. This rearrangement joins TRBV2 to TRBJ2-2; 7 bases fit TRBD2. With 8 bases clipped from V and 3 bases from J, the junction kept 6 bases outside the gene matches. Germline V gene lookup returns CDR1 SNHLY and CDR2 FYNNEI. The CDR3 totals 14 residues. Here the CDR3 reads CASGLGGYTGELFF. CDR3 nucleotide sequence: TGTGCCAGCGGGCTCGGGGGGTACACCGGGGAGCTGTTTTTT.

This clonotype was picked up a small number of times. The genes are TRBV20-1 and TRBJ1-2, with a possible D match to TRBD1 (6 bases). This CDR3 has 16 residues. Trimming took off 1 base at V and 0 bases at J, with 15 bases between the two ends. The V gene's germline CDR1 is DFQATT and CDR2 SNEGSKA (reference sequence). The CDR3 spells CSARARQVLANYGYTF. The CDR3 DNA reads TGCAGTGCTAGAGCGAGACAGGTTTTAGCTAACTATGGCTACACCTTC.

This clonotype was seen repeatedly, ten times or more. The CDR3 region has the DNA TGTGCCAGCAGTTACGACGGGAGGACCCAGCATTTT. It codes for CASSYDGRTQHF. The genes are TRBV6-6 and TRBJ1-5; no clear D. This CDR3 is built from 12 residues. Trimming removed 2 bases at V and 11 bases at J, with 10 bases between. Germline loops: CDR1 MNHNY, CDR2 SVGAGI (reference sequence).

The table lists this clonotype with a few counts. The rearrangement uses TRBV20-1 and TRBJ2-1; 12 bases are a match to TRBD2. J was trimmed by 4 bases and V by 5 bases; bases with no gene match: 6. The CDR3 extends over 15 amino acids. In germline, CDR1 is DFQATT, CDR2 SNEGSKA (reference sequence). The DNA of the CDR3 is TGCAGTGCTGAGGGGGGGACTAGCGGGTACAATGAGCAGTTCTTC. Protein product: CSAEGGTSGYNEQFF.

This clonotype was found a few times. V and J are TRBV7-3 and TRBJ2-3; D not certain. Germline loops: CDR1 SGHTA, CDR2 FQGTGA. The CDR3 consists of 17 residues. V gave up 0 bases and J gave up 1 base, with 14 bases separating them. CDR3 sequence: CASSLTPASRGTDTQYF. The CDR3 nucleotides read TGTGCCAGCAGCTTAACTCCTGCTTCCCGGGGCACAGATACGCAGTATTTT.

The chain combines TRBV5-1 with TRBJ2-7; tentative D call: TRBD1 (6 bases). Deletions cut 4 bases from V and 3 bases from J, with 17 bases between. CDR1 is SGHRS, CDR2 YFSETQ, per germline. CDR3 length equals 15 residues. DNA for the CDR3: TGCGCCAGCAGCCCCAGCCCAGGGGAACTCTACGAGCAGTACTTC. It specifies CASSPSPGELYEQYF.

This clonotype was seen more than once but under ten times. This chain uses TRBV18 with TRBJ2-1, with D perhaps TRBD2 (5 bases). The CDR3 length is 12 residues. CDR1 and CDR2 from the germline V gene are KGHSH and LQKENI. The V end lost 4 bases, the J end lost 5 bases, and 6 bases lay between the germline ends. CDR3 in amino acids: CASSQLDNEQFF. CDR3 bases: TGTGCCAGCTCACAACTAGACAATGAGCAGTTCTTC.

The rearrangement joins TRBV7-2 to TRBJ2-5; tentative D call: TRBD1 (5 bases). The CDR3 contains 12 residues. V was trimmed by 4 bases and J by 5 bases, leaving 8 bases between them. Germline loops: CDR1 SGHTA, CDR2 FQGNSA. CDR3 residues: CASSSYRETQYF. The CDR3 DNA reads TGTGCCAGCAGCTCTTACAGGGAGACCCAGTACTTC.

This clonotype was detected many times. This CDR3 reads CASSLWQGPYEQYF. Written as DNA, the CDR3 is TGTGCCAGCAGCTTATGGCAGGGACCCTACGAGCAGTACTTC. The chain recombines TRBV7-9 with TRBJ2-7, with D perhaps being TRBD1 or TRBD2 (5 bases each). Between the trimmed V and J ends, which lost 2 bases and 2 bases, there was a span of 10 bases. Germline values: CDR1 SEHNR, CDR2 FQNEAQ (reference sequence). CDR3 length: 14 residues.

This clonotype appeared many times. V and J are TRBV6-6 and TRBJ1-2; D gene uncertain. Deletions cut 6 bases from V and 0 bases from J, with 11 bases between. CDR1 and CDR2 (germline): MNHNY, SVGAGI (reference sequence). The CDR3 has 14 amino acids. The CDR3 DNA reads TGTGCCAGCAGAACCCCAGGCCCTAACTATGGCTACACCTTC. Protein sequence: CASRTPGPNYGYTF.

This chain joins TRBV24-1 and TRBJ2-5; D is unresolved. V lost 6 bases and J lost 7, with 14 bases in between. CDR3 length: 13 residues. Germline V gene sequence: CDR1 KGHDR, CDR2 SFDVKD. This CDR3 reads CATSSGPSRTQYF. Written as DNA, the CDR3 is TGTGCCACCAGTTCCGGCCCTAGTCGGACCCAGTACTTC.